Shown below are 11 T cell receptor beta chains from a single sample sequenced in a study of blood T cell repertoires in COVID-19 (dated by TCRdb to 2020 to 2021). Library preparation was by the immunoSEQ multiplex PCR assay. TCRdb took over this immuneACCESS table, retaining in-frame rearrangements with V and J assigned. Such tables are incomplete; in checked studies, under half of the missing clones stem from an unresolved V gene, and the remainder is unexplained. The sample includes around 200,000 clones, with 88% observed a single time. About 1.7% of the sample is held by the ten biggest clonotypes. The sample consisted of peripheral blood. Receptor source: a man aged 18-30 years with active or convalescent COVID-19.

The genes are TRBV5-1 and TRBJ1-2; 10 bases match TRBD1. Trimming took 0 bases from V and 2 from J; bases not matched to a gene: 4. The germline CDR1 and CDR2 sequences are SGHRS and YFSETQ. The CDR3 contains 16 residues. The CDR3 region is CASSLGDRGQNYGYTF. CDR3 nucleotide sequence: TGCGCCAGCAGCTTGGGTGACAGGGGGCAAAACTATGGCTACACCTTC. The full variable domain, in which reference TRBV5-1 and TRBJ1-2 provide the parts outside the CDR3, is KAGVTQTPRYLIKTRGQQVTLSCSPISGHRSVSWYQQTPGQGLQFLFEYFSETQRNKGNFPGRFSGRQFSNSRSEMNVSTLELGDSALYLCASSLGDRGQNYGYTFGSGTRLTVV.

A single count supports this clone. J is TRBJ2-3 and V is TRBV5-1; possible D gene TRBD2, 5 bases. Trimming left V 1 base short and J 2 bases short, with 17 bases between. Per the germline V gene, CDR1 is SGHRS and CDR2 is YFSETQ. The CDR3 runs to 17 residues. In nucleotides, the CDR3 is TGCGCCAGCAGCTTGACTCTTTTGGGAGCGGTCACAGATACGCAGTATTTT. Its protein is CASSLTLLGAVTDTQYF. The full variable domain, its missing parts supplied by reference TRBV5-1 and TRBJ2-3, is KAGVTQTPRYLIKTRGQQVTLSCSPISGHRSVSWYQQTPGQGLQFLFEYFSETQRNKGNFPGRFSGRQFSNSRSEMNVSTLELGDSALYLCASSLTLLGAVTDTQYFGPGTRLTVL.

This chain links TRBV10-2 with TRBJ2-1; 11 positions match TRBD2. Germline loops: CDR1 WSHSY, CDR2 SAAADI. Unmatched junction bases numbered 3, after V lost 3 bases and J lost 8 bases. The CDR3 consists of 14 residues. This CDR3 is CASSETSGGHEQFF. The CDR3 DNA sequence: TGCGCCAGCAGTGAAACTAGCGGGGGTCATGAGCAGTTCTTC.

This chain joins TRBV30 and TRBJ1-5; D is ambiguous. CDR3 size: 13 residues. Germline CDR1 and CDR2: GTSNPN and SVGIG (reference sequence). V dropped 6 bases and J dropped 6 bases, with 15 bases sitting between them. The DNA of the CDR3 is TGTGCCTGCGGCGGCAGCGGGAGTCAGCCCCAGCATTTT. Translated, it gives CACGGSGSQPQHF.

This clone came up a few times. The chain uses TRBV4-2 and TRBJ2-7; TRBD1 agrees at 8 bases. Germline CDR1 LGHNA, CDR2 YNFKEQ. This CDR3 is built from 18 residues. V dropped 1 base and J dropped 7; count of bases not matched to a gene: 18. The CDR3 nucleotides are TGTGCCAGCAGCCAAGTCAGTCGAAGCGGCAGGGGGCTTTGGGAGCAGTACTTC. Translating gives CASSQVSRSGRGLWEQYF.

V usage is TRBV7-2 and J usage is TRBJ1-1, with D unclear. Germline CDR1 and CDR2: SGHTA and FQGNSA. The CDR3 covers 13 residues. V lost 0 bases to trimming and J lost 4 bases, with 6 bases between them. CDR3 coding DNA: TGTGCCAGCAGCTTAGCGCGTGGCACTGAAGCTTTCTTT. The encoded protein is CASSLARGTEAFF.

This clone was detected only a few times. As DNA, the CDR3 is TGTGCCAGTAGACCCCTAGTGACAGATAACTATGGCTACACCTTC. Translation gives CASRPLVTDNYGYTF. The chain links TRBV19 to TRBJ1-2; D may be TRBD1 (5 bases). The CDR3 runs 15 residues. CDR1 is LNHDA and CDR2 is SQIVND in the germline V gene (reference sequence). Trimming took 6 bases from V and 1 from J, leaving 15 bases between them.

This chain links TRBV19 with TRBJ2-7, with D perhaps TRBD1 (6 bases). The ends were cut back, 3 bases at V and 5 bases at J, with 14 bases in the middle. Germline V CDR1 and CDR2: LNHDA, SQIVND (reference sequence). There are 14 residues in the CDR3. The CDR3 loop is CASSIEQGGNEQYF. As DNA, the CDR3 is TGTGCCAGTAGTATCGAACAGGGCGGAAACGAGCAGTACTTC.

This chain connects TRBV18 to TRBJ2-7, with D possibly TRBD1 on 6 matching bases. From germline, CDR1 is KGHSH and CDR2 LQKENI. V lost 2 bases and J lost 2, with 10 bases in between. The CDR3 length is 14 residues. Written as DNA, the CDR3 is TGTGCCAGCTCACCAATGGCAGGGGCCTACGAGCAGTACTTC. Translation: CASSPMAGAYEQYF.

CDR3 amino acids: CASSPMEAHSNQPQHF. The CDR3 DNA reads as TGTGCCAGCAGCCCCATGGAGGCCCATAGCAATCAGCCCCAGCATTTT. This chain links TRBV7-9 with TRBJ1-5; D gene ambiguous. The CDR3 length is 16 residues. Per germline, CDR1 SEHNR and CDR2 FQNEAQ (reference sequence). The V end was cut by 5 bases, the J end by 0 bases, with 14 bases between.

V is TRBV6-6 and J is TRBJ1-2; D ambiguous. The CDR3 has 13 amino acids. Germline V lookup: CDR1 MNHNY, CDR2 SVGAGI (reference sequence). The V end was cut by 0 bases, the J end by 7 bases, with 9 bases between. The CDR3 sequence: CASSYSTRGGYTF. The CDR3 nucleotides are TGTGCCAGCAGTTACTCGACCCGAGGTGGCTACACCTTC.